The 21 T cell receptor beta chains below all came from one sample that was sequenced in a study of CD4+ T cells in melanoma. The protocol was immunoSEQ multiplex PCR, while the TCRdb copy is restricted to in-frame clones and leaves out a portion. In the table there are about 6,700 clones, approximately 66% of which are singletons. Material for sequencing was cells from a culture (not recorded whether cultured in vitro). The origin of the receptors is a human donor with melanoma.

The rearrangement joins TRBV9 to TRBJ1-2; 9 bases fit TRBD1. The CDR3 runs 15 residues. Germline trimming cut 3 bases from V and 2 bases from J; bases unmatched to any gene: 5. Per the germline V gene, CDR1 is SGDLS and CDR2 is YYNGEE. The CDR3 DNA sequence: TGTGCCAGCAGCGGTAACAGGGGGCGCAACTATGGCTACACCTTC. Translated: CASSGNRGRNYGYTF.

V is TRBV12-5 and J is TRBJ2-2, with no clear D. Germline V lookup: CDR1 LGHNT, CDR2 FRNRAP. V lost 6 bases to trimming and J lost 6 bases, with 5 bases between them. The CDR3 covers 11 residues. In DNA form, the CDR3 reads TGTGCTAGTGGGGGCTCCGGGGAGCTGTTTTTT. This gives the protein CASGGSGELFF.

CDR3 in DNA: TGTGCCAGCGGACAGGGGGCCGACTATGGCTACACCTTC. It yields the protein CASGQGADYGYTF. The chain has TRBV12-3 or TRBV12-4 and TRBJ1-2, with 11 bases that match TRBD1. The V gene end was trimmed by 8 bases and the J gene end by 3 bases; junction bases not matched to a gene: 2. CDR3 size: 13 residues.

The CDR3 reads CAWSPSPDREPYQPQHF. The CDR3, as DNA: TGTGCCTGGAGTCCTTCTCCGGACAGGGAGCCCTATCAGCCCCAGCATTTT. The chain combines TRBV30 with TRBJ1-5, with TRBD1 matching over 8 bases. The J segment lost 5 bases and the V segment lost 2 bases, leaving 14 bases of the junction unmatched. This CDR3 spans 17 amino acids. Per germline, CDR1 GTSNPN and CDR2 SVGIG (reference sequence).

The V and J genes are TRBV7-9 and TRBJ2-7; 10 nucleotides line up with TRBD1. Germline lookup yields CDR1 SEHNR and CDR2 FQNEAQ (reference sequence). The CDR3 extends over 13 amino acids. The V segment lost 6 bases and the J segment 4 bases; nucleotides outside the gene matches: 3. The CDR3 DNA is TGTGCCAGCAGAGGACAGGGGGATTACGAGCAGTACTTC. Residues: CASRGQGDYEQYF. The whole variable domain, remainder taken from reference TRBV7-9 and TRBJ2-7, is DTGVSQNPRHKITKRGQNVTFRCDPISEHNRLYWYRQTLGQGPEFLTYFQNEAQLEKSRLLSDRFSAERPKGSFSTLEIQRTEQGDSAMYLCASRGQGDYEQYFGPGTRLTVT.

By sample fraction, this clone is medium-sized. The chain couples TRBV19 to TRBJ1-5; 7 nucleotides align to TRBD1. This CDR3 has 14 amino acids. From germline, CDR1 is LNHDA and CDR2 SQIVND (reference sequence). After removal of 2 bases from V and 7 bases from J, the junction contained 5 bases not matched to a gene. CDR3 DNA sequence: TGTGCCAGTAGTATAAGAGGGGGCTGGCAGCCCCAGCATTTT. Protein: CASSIRGGWQPQHF.

This clone is categorized as medium-sized. This chain uses TRBV7-9 with TRBJ1-1; 7 bases map to TRBD1. Germline assignment: CDR1 SEHNR and CDR2 FQNEAQ (reference sequence). The trim removed 5 bases at V and 3 bases at J, leaving 6 bases unmatched. The CDR3 runs 14 residues. In DNA form, the CDR3 reads TGTGCCAGCAGCATATCAGGGGGTTACACTGAAGCTTTCTTT. Protein product: CASSISGGYTEAFF.

The chain employs TRBV28 and TRBJ1-1, with D possibly being TRBD1 (6 bases). The CDR3 covers 12 residues. Germline V gene data show CDR1 as MDHEN and CDR2 as SYDVKM. Trimming removed 10 bases at V and 6 bases at J, with 15 bases between. This CDR3 is CATGTGGAEAFF. CDR3 in DNA: TGTGCCACCGGGACGGGGGGCGCTGAAGCTTTCTTT.

This clone has a handful of counts. The CDR3 bases are TGTGCCAGCAGCCCTAGGTACAATGAGCAGTTCTTC. Translated, it gives CASSPRYNEQFF. This chain joins TRBV7-8 and TRBJ2-1; D gene uncertain. Germline V gene sequence: CDR1 SGHVS, CDR2 FQNEAQ. This CDR3 has 12 amino acids. The germline V and J ends were trimmed by 5 bases and 4 bases, with 6 bases remaining between them. Filled out from reference TRBV7-8 and TRBJ2-1, the complete variable domain reads GAGVSQSPRYKVAKRGQDVALRCDPISGHVSLFWYQQALGQGPEFLTYFQNEAQLDKSGLPSDRFFAERPEGSVSTLKIQRTQQEDSAVYLCASSPRYNEQFFGPGTRLTVL.

The chain carries TRBV4-1 and TRBJ1-4; tentative D call: TRBD1 (6 bases). This CDR3 region has 16 residues. V was shortened by 2 bases and J by 8 bases, with 18 bases between the two germline ends. CDR1 and CDR2 (germline): MGHRA, YSYEKL. The CDR3 reads CASSQSQGVTFEKLFF. The DNA for the CDR3 is TGCGCCAGCAGCCAATCACAGGGAGTCACTTTCGAAAAACTGTTTTTT.

The gene calls are TRBV18 and TRBJ2-7; possibly TRBD1 or TRBD2 for D (5 bases each). The V end lost 4 bases, the J end lost 1 base, and 8 bases lay between the germline ends. The CDR3 spans 13 residues. CDR1 and CDR2 from the germline V gene are KGHSH and LQKENI. CDR3 sequence: CASSRDGSYEQYF. In nucleotides, the CDR3 is TGTGCCAGCTCACGGGACGGATCCTACGAGCAGTACTTC. The whole variable domain, filled in from reference TRBV18 and TRBJ2-7, reads NAGVMQNPRHLVRRRGQEARLRCSPMKGHSHVYWYRQLPEEGLKFMVYLQKENIIDESGMPKERFSAEFPKEGPSILRIQQVVRGDSAAYFCASSRDGSYEQYFGPGTRLTVT.

V is TRBV10-2 and J is TRBJ2-2; 8 bases are a match to TRBD1. J lost 1 base, V lost 6 bases, and 7 bases had no gene match. The CDR3 totals 16 residues. Germline loops: CDR1 WSHSY, CDR2 SAAADI. CDR3 sequence: CASRDRGQENTGELFF. In DNA form, the CDR3 reads TGCGCCAGCAGGGATCGGGGACAGGAGAACACCGGGGAGCTGTTTTTT.

This clone has only a few counts. The genes are TRBV5-1 and TRBJ2-7; D may be TRBD1 (6 bases). Germline assignment: CDR1 SGHRS and CDR2 YFSETQ. V lost 0 bases and J lost 3, with 10 bases in between. The CDR3 totals 14 residues. The CDR3 bases are TGCGCCAGCAGCTTGGCCCTGACAGGCTACGAGCAGTACTTC. This sequence encodes CASSLALTGYEQYF.

The J gene is TRBJ2-3, the V gene TRBV3-1 (or the pseudogene TRBV3-2); unclear D gene. The CDR3 is 14 amino acids. Looked up from germline, CDR1 is LGHDT and CDR2 is YNNKEL (reference sequence). V lost 3 bases to trimming and J lost 2 bases, with 9 bases between them. The CDR3 protein is CASSQTRATDTQYF. The CDR3 nucleotides read TGTGCCAGCAGCCAGACTCGTGCCACAGATACGCAGTATTTT.

There are a few counts of this clone. The identical CDR3 is also encoded by other nucleotide sequences in the sample. The genes are TRBV4-2 and TRBJ1-5; D is perhaps TRBD1 (6 bases). V gave up 3 bases and J gave up 3 bases, with 12 bases separating them. CDR1 is LGHNA and CDR2 is YNFKEQ in the germline V gene. There are 15 residues in the CDR3. Written as DNA, the CDR3 is TGTGCCAGCAGCCAGGATGGACAGATCAATCAGCCCCAGCATTTT. This encodes CASSQDGQINQPQHF.

CDR3 loop: CASSAGTGVTGELFF. CDR3 coding DNA: TGTGCCAGCAGCGCCGGGACAGGGGTCACCGGGGAGCTGTTTTTT. The genes are TRBV7-9 and TRBJ2-2; 10 bases are shared with TRBD1. Germline CDR1 and CDR2: SEHNR and FQNEAQ (reference sequence). The CDR3 length is 15 residues. The V and J ends lost 5 bases and 4 bases, in that order; junction bases with no gene match: 4.

This clone was observed a few times. V usage is TRBV2 and J usage is TRBJ1-1, with D tentatively TRBD1 (6 bases). The CDR3 totals 16 residues. The V end lost 6 bases, the J end lost 0 bases, and 17 bases lay between the germline ends. CDR1 is SNHLY and CDR2 is FYNNEI in the germline V gene. This chain's CDR3 is CASRSYRTELNTEAFF. DNA for the CDR3: TGTGCCAGCAGGAGCTATAGGACAGAACTGAACACTGAAGCTTTCTTT.

V usage is TRBV11-2 and J usage is TRBJ1-5; possible D gene TRBD1, 5 bases. This CDR3 region has 15 residues. V was shortened by 5 bases and J by 2 bases, with 13 bases between the two germline ends. The germline V gene encodes CDR1 SGHAT and CDR2 FQNNGV. In DNA form, the CDR3 reads TGTGCCAGCAGCATCTCCACGGGGCGCAATCAGCCCCAGCATTTT. Amino acids: CASSISTGRNQPQHF.

DNA for the CDR3: TGTGCCACCAGCAGAGGCGGGGGCGCAGATACGCAGTATTTT. Its protein product is CATSRGGGADTQYF. This rearrangement joins TRBV15 to TRBJ2-3; a weak D match, TRBD2 (7 bases). The V gene lost 1 base and the J gene lost 4 bases, with 9 bases spanning the gap. The CDR3 loop spans 14 amino acids. Germline-derived CDR1 and CDR2 are LNHNV and YYDKDF (reference sequence).

The chain employs TRBV6-5 and TRBJ2-1; perhaps D is TRBD1 or TRBD2 (5 bases each). Germline CDR1 MNHEY, CDR2 SVGAGI. This CDR3 contains 11 residues. Trimming shortened V by 8 bases and J by 8 bases, and 10 bases separated the two germline ends. The DNA of the CDR3 is TGTGCCAGCGAAAAGGGACATGAGCAGTTCTTC. Amino acid sequence: CASEKGHEQFF.

This clone was counted only a few times. The chain couples TRBV28 to TRBJ1-5; D unresolved. The length of the CDR3 is 12 residues. The V gene lost 5 bases and the J gene lost 6 bases, with 8 bases spanning the gap. Germline CDR1 is MDHEN and CDR2 is SYDVKM. CDR3 sequence reads: CASSAPSQPQHF. As DNA, the CDR3 is TGTGCCAGCAGTGCACCAAGTCAGCCCCAGCATTTT.